This T cell receptor beta chain was documented in a study of CD8 T cells in Susac syndrome. Study outcomes and limitations: Individuals included in the TCR sequencing and HLA analysis were acknowledged by the study to be relatively few in number.

TCR beta sequencing covered blood CD8+ and CD4+ T cells. The multiple sclerosis control group consisted of treatment-naive patients whose relapsing-remitting disease, which was either stable or active, fulfilled revised McDonald criteria. Random hexamers served to reverse transcribe roughly 0.45 to 1 ug RNA. The immunoSEQ assay covered 54 Vbeta and 13 Jbeta segments for CDR3. In TCRdb, the immunoSEQ multiplex PCR reads were re-called with MiXCR into one record per CDR3 protein. The sample consists of some 130,000 distinct CDR3 sequences, approximately 94% of them appearing once. In the case of this clonotype: Antigen unknown.

The receptor was derived from a human donor with multiple sclerosis. Source material: CD4+ T cells from PBMCs.

This CDR3 is CASSGGTEETQYF. CDR3 nucleotide sequence: TGCGCCAGCAGCGGAGGGACAGAAGAGACCCAGTACTTC. The V gene is TRBV5-1, the J gene TRBJ2-5, with D possibly TRBD1 on 7 matching bases. Trimming cost V 4 bases and J 3 bases, with 10 bases left between them. Germline CDR1 reads SGHRS; CDR2 reads YFSETQ. There are 13 residues in the CDR3. Supplemented by reference TRBV5-1 and TRBJ2-5, the full variable domain reads KAGVTQTPRYLIKTRGQQVTLSCSPISGHRSVSWYQQTPGQGLQFLFEYFSETQRNKGNFPGRFSGRQFSNSRSEMNVSTLELGDSALYLCASSGGTEETQYFGPGTRLLVL.